Sequencing of this TCR beta chain was carried out in a study of shared clonotypes between healthy human individuals. The V end lost 4 bases, the J end lost 8 bases, and 9 bases lay between the germline ends. This CDR3 has 11 amino acids. Germline assignment: CDR1 DFQATT and CDR2 SNEGSKA (reference sequence). Sequencing used immunoSEQ multiplex PCR; TCRdb keeps in-frame clones, though not all of them. The sample holds millions of clones, approximately 92% seen once. There were no recent acute infections or vaccinations among the donors, who were healthy HIV-negative adults. Caucasian adults living in Nashville, Tennessee, provided all samples.

Sequenced material: naive CD4+ T cells sorted from blood. Subset: CD45RA+ positively selected. The V call is TRBV20-1, the J call TRBJ2-1; tentatively, D is TRBD1 (5 bases). This receptor was obtained from a man between 18 and 29 years old in good health. The CDR3 DNA is TGCAGTGCTAAAGGGGTCTATGAGCAGTTCTTC. Translation gives CSAKGVYEQFF.